What follows are 15 T cell receptor beta chains derived from one specimen sequenced in a study of technical replicates of blood from several donors. Profiled with immunoSEQ multiplex PCR; TCRdb holds only in-frame clones, not every one. The sample gives tens of thousands of clones, 75% to 95% of which show up once; around 0.34% is in the top ten. The sample consisted of T cells isolated from PBMCs. The origin of the receptors is a human donor in good health. Some clones in this sample may be carry-over from other donors' samples.

V usage is TRBV27 and J usage is TRBJ1-5; 7 bases fit TRBD1. After removal of 4 bases from V and 1 base from J, the junction contained 4 bases not matched to a gene. Germline CDR1 MNHEY, CDR2 SMNVEV (reference sequence). The CDR3 covers 15 residues. CDR3 sequence reads: CASSCPGQSNQPQHF. CDR3 in DNA: TGTGCCAGCAGTTGCCCGGGACAGAGCAATCAGCCCCAGCATTTT.

This rearrangement joins TRBV21-1 to TRBJ2-5; whether TRBD2, the table's D call, matches the DNA was not checked. TRBV21-1 is termed a pseudogene. CDR3 length: 15 residues. The CDR3 DNA follows: TGTGCCAGCAGCAAAGGGGGACTAGCCCAAGAGACCCAGTACTTC. Its protein is CASSKGGLAQETQYF.

The chain joins TRBV28 to TRBJ2-7, with TRBD1 as a possible D gene (6 bases). CDR1 is MDHEN, CDR2 SYDVKM, per germline. V lost 7 bases to trimming and J lost 0 bases, with 16 bases between them. The CDR3 runs 15 residues. The CDR3 DNA reads TGTGCCAGCAACACGCCAGGGGAAAACTCCTACGAGCAGTACTTC. This encodes CASNTPGENSYEQYF.

This rearrangement joins TRBV5-1 to TRBJ2-7; 9 nucleotides align to TRBD2. The CDR3 has 16 amino acids. The V gene end was trimmed by 4 bases and the J gene end by 6 bases; junction bases not matched to a gene: 14. CDR1 and CDR2 from the germline V gene are SGHRS and YFSETQ. CDR3 region: CASSPVRGSGGGEQYF. Here the CDR3 DNA reads TGCGCCAGCAGCCCCGTGAGAGGTAGCGGGGGTGGCGAGCAGTACTTC.

This chain links TRBV30 with TRBJ1-6; no definite D call. CDR3 size: 14 residues. V was clipped by 3 bases and J by 10 bases, with 16 bases between them. Per germline, CDR1 GTSNPN and CDR2 SVGIG (reference sequence). CDR3 region: CAWRYEGLTSPLHF. The CDR3, as DNA: TGTGCCTGGAGGTATGAGGGTTTGACCTCACCCCTCCACTTT.

This clone was counted between two and nine times. The V call is TRBV2, the J call TRBJ1-1; D gene unclear. The CDR3 sequence is 11 residues long. Deletions cut 9 bases from V and 6 bases from J, with 11 bases between. CDR1 and CDR2 from the germline V gene are SNHLY and FYNNEI. This CDR3 is CASLLFAEAFF. The CDR3 coding sequence is TGTGCCAGTCTGCTATTCGCTGAAGCTTTCTTT. The entire variable domain, with the rest obtained from reference TRBV2 and TRBJ1-1, is as follows: EPEVTQTPSHQVTQMGQEVILRCVPISNHLYFYWYRQILGQKVEFLVSFYNNEISEKSEIFDDQFSVERPDGSNFTLKIRSTKLEDSAMYFCASLLFAEAFFGQGTRLTVV.

The chain uses TRBV30 and TRBJ2-1; 8 bases line up with TRBD2. Trimming removed 5 bases from V and 4 bases from J; junction bases left unmatched: 22. CDR3 length: 19 amino acids. Germline CDR1 is GTSNPN and CDR2 is SVGIG (reference sequence). CDR3 sequence reads: CAWDAGTRKGRVTYNEQFF. CDR3 bases: TGTGCCTGGGATGCCGGGACTAGAAAGGGTCGGGTTACTTACAATGAGCAGTTCTTC.

This rearrangement joins TRBV7-9 to TRBJ2-7; D uncertain. The CDR3 runs to 14 residues. V was clipped by 0 bases and J by 1 base, with 7 bases between them. Germline assignment: CDR1 SEHNR and CDR2 FQNEAQ (reference sequence). CDR3 DNA sequence: TGTGCCAGCAGCTTAGCCGACATTTCCTACGAGCAGTACTTC. Translating gives CASSLADISYEQYF.

A few counts support this clone. The V call is TRBV7-9, the J call TRBJ2-2, with 7 bases aligning to TRBD1. Per the germline V gene, CDR1 is SEHNR and CDR2 is FQNEAQ (reference sequence). J was trimmed by 4 bases and V by 4 bases; bases with no gene match: 6. The CDR3 extends over 15 amino acids. The CDR3 reads CASSSPGQRTGELFF. CDR3 bases: TGTGCCAGCAGCTCGCCGGGACAGCGCACCGGGGAGCTGTTTTTT.

The J gene is TRBJ1-2, the V gene TRBV6-1; weak D call: TRBD1 (6 bases). The germline V and J ends were trimmed by 1 base and 4 bases, with 10 bases remaining between them. Germline V gene data show CDR1 as MNHNS and CDR2 as SASEGT. The CDR3 length is 14 residues. The CDR3 is CASSEGQAAYGYTF. For the CDR3, the DNA is TGTGCCAGCAGTGAAGGACAGGCGGCCTATGGCTACACCTTC.

The J gene is TRBJ2-4, the V gene TRBV19, with D tentatively TRBD2 (6 bases). The CDR3 has 15 amino acids. V was cut by 1 base and J by 5 bases, with 12 bases left in between. Germline values: CDR1 LNHDA, CDR2 SQIVND (reference sequence). The CDR3 sequence is CASSIGSGFENIQYF. The CDR3 bases are TGTGCCAGTAGTATAGGAAGCGGGTTCGAAAACATTCAGTACTTC.

The DNA of the CDR3 is TGTGCCAGCAGCCAAGGGGACAGAGATCATGAAAAACTGTTTTTT. It encodes CASSQGDRDHEKLFF. The chain combines TRBV16 with TRBJ1-4; 7 bases agree with TRBD1. J was trimmed by 6 bases and V by 2 bases; bases with no gene match: 6. The CDR3 covers 15 residues. From germline, CDR1 is KGHSY and CDR2 FQNENV. Full variable domain (rest looked up from reference TRBV16 and TRBJ1-4): GEEVAQTPKHLVRGEGQKAKLYCAPIKGHSYVFWYQQVLKNEFKFLISFQNENVFDETGMPKERFSAKCLPNSPCSLEIQATKLEDSAVYFCASSQGDRDHEKLFFGSGTQLSVL.

The rearrangement joins TRBV11-1 to TRBJ2-1; 11 positions match TRBD2. V lost 5 bases and J lost 7; bases outside the gene matches: 10. This CDR3 comprises 16 residues. CDR1 is SGHAT, CDR2 FQDESV, per germline (reference sequence). This chain's CDR3 is CASSPHLAGGTNEQFF. The CDR3 nucleotides are TGTGCCAGCAGCCCCCATCTAGCGGGAGGTACTAATGAGCAGTTCTTC.

A note on this clone: Mismatch with germline at one junction end may stem from a read error. The chain has TRBV7-7 and TRBJ2-1, with TRBD1 as a possible D gene (6 bases). The CDR3 totals 18 residues. Germline lookup yields CDR1 SSHAT and CDR2 FNYEAQ (reference sequence). This chain's CDR3 is CASSLDETGSSSYNEQFF. The CDR3 coding sequence is TGTGCTAGCAGCTTAGACGAAACAGGGTCGAGCTCCTACAATGAGCAGTTCTTC.

The V gene is TRBV18, the J gene TRBJ1-5; the D is unclear. The CDR3 runs 14 residues. CDR1 and CDR2 from the germline V gene are KGHSH and LQKENI. V was shortened by 5 bases and J by 2 bases, with 10 bases between the two germline ends. This CDR3 reads CASSARQGNQPQHF. DNA for the CDR3: TGTGCCAGCTCAGCCAGACAAGGCAATCAGCCCCAGCATTTT.